The 7 T cell receptor beta chains given below trace back to one sample, sequenced in a study of T cell changes during pregnancy in multiple sclerosis. Using immunoSEQ multiplex PCR, the repertoire was profiled, and TCRdb retains in-frame clones only, with some absent. Here the sample spans approximately 39,000 clones, roughly 90% being singletons. Sequencing was performed on CD4+ T cells from peripheral blood mononuclear cells, taken in the second trimester of pregnancy. These receptors were collected from a female donor with multiple sclerosis, enrolled in a pregnancy study.

This clone was found a few times. The chain couples TRBV19 to TRBJ1-5; no clear D gene. This CDR3 contains 12 residues. The V end lost 6 bases, the J end lost 0 bases, and 3 bases lay between the germline ends. Germline CDR1 is LNHDA and CDR2 is SQIVND (reference sequence). The CDR3 sequence is CASRYSNQPQHF. CDR3 sequence (DNA): TGTGCCAGTAGATATAGCAATCAGCCCCAGCATTTT. The full variable domain, in which reference TRBV19 and TRBJ1-5 provide the parts outside the CDR3, is DGGITQSPKYLFRKEGQNVTLSCEQNLNHDAMYWYRQDPGQGLRLIYYSQIVNDFQKGDIAEGYSVSREKKESFPLTVTSAQKNPTAFYLCASRYSNQPQHFGDGTRLSIL.

This CDR3 is CASSQGLAGMVGADTQYF. CDR3 DNA sequence: TGCGCCAGCAGCCAAGGACTAGCGGGTATGGTAGGGGCAGATACGCAGTATTTT. The chain links TRBV4-1 to TRBJ2-3, with TRBD2 matching over 10 bases. V shed 1 base, J shed 4 bases, and the junction held 11 bases outside the gene matches. Germline CDR1 is MGHRA and CDR2 is YSYEKL. This CDR3 contains 18 residues.

This chain joins TRBV7-9 and TRBJ1-2, with 7 bases fitting TRBD1. Germline CDR1 reads SEHNR; CDR2 reads FQNEAQ (reference sequence). V lost 3 bases, J lost 6 bases, and 4 bases stayed unmatched. The CDR3 has 13 amino acids. In DNA, the CDR3 is TGTGCCAGCAGCTTCACAGGGGTGGATGGCTACACCTTC. Protein: CASSFTGVDGYTF.

The chain couples TRBV28 to TRBJ2-1; D is unresolved. Trimming took off 3 bases at V and 9 bases at J, with 15 bases between the two ends. Germline V gene lookup returns CDR1 MDHEN and CDR2 SYDVKM. This CDR3 spans 14 amino acids. The CDR3 reads CASSFPSGQAEQFF. In nucleotides, the CDR3 is TGTGCCAGCAGTTTCCCGTCCGGTCAGGCTGAGCAGTTCTTC.

This clone is medium-sized by share. This chain uses TRBV29-1 with TRBJ2-5, with 7 bases fitting TRBD2. The germline gives CDR1 SQVTM, CDR2 ANQGSEA. This CDR3 has 17 amino acids. The V gene end was trimmed by 0 bases and the J gene end by 3 bases; junction bases not matched to a gene: 13. CDR3 protein: CSVEESGGGLWKETQYF. For the CDR3, the DNA is TGCAGCGTTGAAGAGTCCGGGGGAGGGCTCTGGAAAGAGACCCAGTACTTC.

This clone occurred once. The gene calls are TRBV7-2 and TRBJ2-7; D perhaps matches TRBD2 (7 bases). The CDR3 extends over 14 amino acids. Trimming left V 5 bases short and J 2 bases short, with 13 bases between. Germline lookup yields CDR1 SGHTA and CDR2 FQGNSA. This CDR3 reads CASSQGGTTYEQYF. CDR3 nucleotide sequence: TGTGCCAGCAGCCAAGGGGGGACTACCTACGAGCAGTACTTC.

The V gene is TRBV5-1, the J gene TRBJ2-1, with TRBD2 matching 9 bases. Germline V gives CDR1 SGHRS, CDR2 YFSETQ. There are 16 residues in the CDR3. V shed 0 bases, J shed 1 base, and the junction held 2 bases outside the gene matches. The CDR3 DNA sequence: TGCGCCAGCAGCTTGGGTGCGGGAGGGTCCTACAATGAGCAGTTCTTC. Amino acids: CASSLGAGGSYNEQFF.